The T cell receptor beta chain under discussion was sequenced for a study of T-cell memory formation after mild COVID-19. This clonotype was picked up many times. TCRdb called the 5' RACE reads again in MiXCR, with one record for every CDR3 protein. The sample lists around 300,000 distinct CDR3 sequences, roughly an eighth seen once, with 22% in the top ten. CDR3 length: 18 residues. V gave up 4 bases and J gave up 0 bases, with 22 bases separating them. CDR1 SGHDT and CDR2 YYEEEE come from the germline V gene. The material sequenced was PBMCs or a T cell subset sorted from them (not recorded which). The TCR sequence derives from a young man who had mild COVID-19 (a few samples of this study predate the infection). Cell type and time point are not known. V usage is TRBV5-6 and J usage is TRBJ1-2; possibly TRBD1 for D (5 bases). The DNA of the CDR3 is TGTGCCAGCAGCCTCCGACCCACCGGGACTGGATCTAACTATGGCTACACCTTC. Its translation is CASSLRPTGTGSNYGYTF.